The TCR beta chain described here comes from a study of identical twins. It was template switching that added a universal primer site, and there were unique molecular identifiers on the cDNA. TCRdb fed the 5' RACE reads into MiXCR, producing one record per CDR3 protein. Of approximately 1.8 million distinct CDR3 sequences in the sample, under 35% were seen once. Every sampled donor was Caucasian and healthy. Sequenced sample: cord blood. The TCR originated in a newborn girl in good health.

The CDR3 sequence: CSADSTYEQYF. CDR3 nucleotide sequence: TGCAGTGCCGACAGCACCTACGAGCAGTACTTC. V is TRBV20-1 and J is TRBJ2-7, with D perhaps TRBD1 (5 bases). V lost 6 bases and J lost 2, with 8 bases in between. Germline CDR1 is DFQATT and CDR2 is SNEGSKA (reference sequence). CDR3 length: 11 residues.